Sequencing of this T cell receptor beta chain was carried out in a study of cytotoxic CD8 clonotypes in ibrutinib-treated CLL. Study-wide context: It was after a median 12 months of treatment, range 6 to 36, that response samples were taken. Notes on the study in general: Whereas clonality rose at ibrutinib response, it declined toward baseline at progression.

Extraction of approximately 2.2 micrograms of genomic DNA from cryopreserved PBMCs supplied material for TCR beta libraries. With respect to this clone: Antigen unknown.

The CDR3 sequence is 15 residues long. The V end lost 6 bases, the J end lost 2 bases, and 17 bases lay between the germline ends. Germline V gives CDR1 SQVTM, CDR2 ANQGSEA. Profiled with immunoSEQ multiplex PCR; TCRdb holds only in-frame clones, not every one. The sample includes 150,000 to 200,000 clones, around nine tenths of them seen just once. This specimen consisted of PBMCs, obtained at disease progression, from a patient treated with ibrutinib. The sequence was obtained from a human donor with chronic lymphocytic leukemia. The rearrangement uses TRBV29-1 and TRBJ2-1, with TRBD2 as a possible D gene (5 bases). The CDR3 loop is CSVPSWRTPYNEQFF. CDR3 coding DNA: TGCAGCGTCCCAAGTTGGCGGACTCCCTACAATGAGCAGTTCTTC.